This is a list of T cell receptor beta chains from one sample in a study of OX40 agonist ivuxolimab in advanced cancers. The data were produced by immunoSEQ multiplex PCR, yet TCRdb's version contains in-frame clones alone and is incomplete. This table has approximately 86,000 clones, roughly 93% appearing once. The sequencing here drew on CD4+ or CD8+ T cells sorted from blood, taken in a trial of the OX40 agonist ivuxolimab. These receptors were collected from an adult with an advanced solid tumor such as melanoma, head and neck, liver or kidney cancer. Both conserved end residues are trimmed from each CDR3.

V	J	CDR3
TRBV23-1	TRBJ1-5	ASSPRVDQPQH
TRBV5-1	TRBJ2-7	ASSLESGKDEQY
TRBV6-5	TRBJ1-5	ASSKQGLINQPQH
TRBV9	TRBJ2-7	ASSGGGGSMDEQY
TRBV2	TRBJ2-1	ASSEAAGGRNEQF
TRBV7-9	TRBJ2-1	ASSLAGWEGSSYNEQF
TRBV4-1	TRBJ1-5	ASSQDRTALQPQH
TRBV11-2	TRBJ2-7	ASSLVLAGDYEQY
TRBV7-2	TRBJ1-2	ASSLGIGTGYFYGYT
TRBV7-8	TRBJ2-1	ASSSPAAGRNEQF
TRBV4-2	TRBJ1-5	ASSPGGGTYSNQPQH
TRBV4-1	TRBJ2-1	ASSQDSVVTYNEQF
TRBV2	TRBJ2-1	ASSSQGLTYNEQF
TRBV18	TRBJ1-5	ASSPGTGPNQPQH
TRBV7-8	TRBJ2-5	ASRPGMVETQY
TRBV28	NA	ASYPGTGRDEQY
TRBV11-2	TRBJ1-2	ASSLAQGAGYGYT
TRBV5-8	TRBJ1-3	ASSLEWGTYGNTIY
TRBV5-1	TRBJ1-1	ASREGGLANTEAF
TRBV5-6	TRBJ1-2	ASSLAPGQGYGYT
TRBV5-1	TRBJ2-7	ASSLPGTGVHEQY
TRBV6-6	TRBJ2-7	ASNTRTLGSQQY
TRBV18	TRBJ1-5	ASSPGNNQPQH
TRBV4-1	TRBJ2-5	ASSLSPAYQETQY
TRBV11-1	TRBJ2-3	ASSFGLETDTQY
TRBV10-3	TRBJ2-3	AIGFPGTDTQY
TRBV5-6	TRBJ1-3	ASSEQKQGQLAGNTIY